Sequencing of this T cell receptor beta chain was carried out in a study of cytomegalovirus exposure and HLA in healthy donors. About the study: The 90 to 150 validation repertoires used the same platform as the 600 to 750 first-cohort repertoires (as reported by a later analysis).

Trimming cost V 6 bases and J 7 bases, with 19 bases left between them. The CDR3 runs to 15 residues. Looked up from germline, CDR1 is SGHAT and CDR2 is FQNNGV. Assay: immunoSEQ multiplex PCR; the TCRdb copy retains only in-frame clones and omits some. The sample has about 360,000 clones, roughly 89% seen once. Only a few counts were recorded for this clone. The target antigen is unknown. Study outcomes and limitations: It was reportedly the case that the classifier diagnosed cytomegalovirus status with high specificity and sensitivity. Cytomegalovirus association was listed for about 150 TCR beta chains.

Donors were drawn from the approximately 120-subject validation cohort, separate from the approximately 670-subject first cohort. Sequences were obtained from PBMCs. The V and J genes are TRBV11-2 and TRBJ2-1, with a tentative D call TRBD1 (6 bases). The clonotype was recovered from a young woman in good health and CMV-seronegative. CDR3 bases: TGTGCCAGCAGTCTTAGTTGGGGGCGAATGAATGAGCAGTTCTTC. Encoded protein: CASSLSWGRMNEQFF.